One and the same sample provided the 14 T cell receptor beta chains below, sequenced in a study of PD-L1 blockade in urothelial cancer. The time point: peripheral blood 6 weeks after treatment start. Sequencing used immunoSEQ multiplex PCR; TCRdb keeps in-frame clones, though not all of them. The sample yields 35,000 to 45,000 clones, about 90% seen once. Specimen: PBMCs, collected around atezolizumab (anti-PD-L1) treatment. All receptors derive from a man aged 65-85 years with urothelial cancer.

The J gene is TRBJ2-2, the V gene TRBV6-5; the match to TRBD1 covers 8 bases. CDR3 size: 13 residues. Trimming took 5 bases from V and 9 from J; bases not matched to a gene: 5. CDR1 is MNHEY, CDR2 SVGAGI, per germline. CDR3 residues: CASSRQGRRELFF. The CDR3 DNA sequence: TGTGCCAGCAGTCGACAGGGGCGGCGGGAGCTGTTTTTT.

This clone was picked up a small number of times. The chain carries TRBV6-4 and TRBJ2-2, with 9 bases lining up with TRBD2. This CDR3 has 15 residues. The germline CDR1 and CDR2 sequences are MRHNA and SNTAGT. J was trimmed by 1 base and V by 3 bases; bases with no gene match: 0. CDR3 in amino acids: CASSETSGNTGELFF. For the CDR3, the DNA is TGTGCCAGCAGTGAGACTAGCGGGAACACCGGGGAGCTGTTTTTT.

This clone was detected once. This rearrangement joins TRBV19 to TRBJ1-4; D perhaps matches TRBD1 (6 bases). V dropped 11 bases and J dropped 0 bases, with 13 bases sitting between them. Germline V gene lookup returns CDR1 LNHDA and CDR2 SQIVND (reference sequence). The CDR3 covers 14 residues. CDR3 sequence reads: CASGGTTTNEKLFF. The CDR3, as DNA: TGTGCCTCGGGGGGGACAACAACTAATGAAAAACTGTTTTTT. The full variable domain, completed using reference TRBV19 and TRBJ1-4, is DGGITQSPKYLFRKEGQNVTLSCEQNLNHDAMYWYRQDPGQGLRLIYYSQIVNDFQKGDIAEGYSVSREKKESFPLTVTSAQKNPTAFYLCASGGTTTNEKLFFGSGTQLSVL.

The table lists this clone with a few counts. The V call is TRBV10-3, the J call TRBJ2-2, with D tentatively TRBD2 (6 bases). CDR1 and CDR2 from the germline V gene are ENHRY and SYGVKD. CDR3 length: 18 residues. Trimming pared 0 bases from V and 5 bases from J, leaving 19 bases between. This CDR3 is CAISESAVYGGRTGELFF. CDR3 in DNA: TGTGCCATCAGTGAGTCGGCTGTGTACGGGGGAAGGACCGGGGAGCTGTTTTTT.

V is TRBV27 and J is TRBJ2-3; 8 bases fit TRBD2. Germline V CDR1 and CDR2: MNHEY, SMNVEV (reference sequence). Germline trimming cut 1 base from V and 4 bases from J; bases unmatched to any gene: 7. The CDR3 runs to 16 residues. CDR3 loop: CASSLFWREVPDTQYF. The CDR3 DNA sequence: TGTGCCAGCAGTTTATTTTGGCGGGAGGTTCCAGATACGCAGTATTTT.

The rearrangement joins TRBV18 to TRBJ1-2, with D maybe TRBD1 (5 bases). The CDR3 has 13 amino acids. The V end lost 8 bases, the J end lost 3 bases, and 13 bases lay between the germline ends. Germline V lookup: CDR1 KGHSH, CDR2 LQKENI. The chain's CDR3 is CASTEDSHYGYTF. CDR3 coding DNA: TGTGCCAGCACGGAAGACAGTCACTATGGCTACACCTTC.

The rearrangement uses TRBV5-4 and TRBJ2-7, with 10 bases identical to TRBD2. The CDR3 is 13 amino acids. Per germline, CDR1 SGHNT and CDR2 YYREEE (reference sequence). V trimming: 4 bases; J trimming: 5 bases; junction bases outside the gene matches: 3. Written as DNA, the CDR3 is TGTGCCAGCAGCCCCAGCGGGAGGGACGAGCAGTACTTC. It codes for CASSPSGRDEQYF.

This clone was counted once. The chain's CDR3 is CASSLGRGYEQYF. Written as DNA, the CDR3 is TGTGCCAGCAGTTTAGGGAGAGGGTACGAGCAGTACTTC. The chain joins TRBV27 to TRBJ2-7; tentatively, D is TRBD2 (5 bases). This CDR3 region has 13 residues. In germline, CDR1 is MNHEY, CDR2 SMNVEV (reference sequence). V dropped 2 bases and J dropped 4 bases, with 9 bases sitting between them.

Remarks on this clone: An end of the junction differs from the germline gene, which may be a read error. This chain connects TRBV25-1 to TRBJ2-2; D is possibly TRBD2 (6 bases). The CDR3 contains 14 residues. Germline lookup yields CDR1 MGHDK and CDR2 SYGVNS. CDR3 DNA: TGTGCCAGCAGTGATTCGGGAGAACACCGGGGAGCTGTTTTT. Protein product: CASSDSGEHRGAVF. Looking up the rest from reference TRBV25-1 and TRBJ2-2 gives the full variable domain: EADIYQTPRYLVIGTGKKITLECSQTMGHDKMYWYQQDPGMELHLIHYSYGVNSTEKGDLSSESTVSRIRTEHFPLTLESARPSHTSQYLCASSDSGEHRGAVFGEGSRLTVL.

The chain couples TRBV5-5 to TRBJ1-5; D is possibly TRBD1 (6 bases). Germline CDR1 and CDR2: SGHKS and YYEKEE (reference sequence). Trimming removed 0 bases at V and 3 bases at J, with 13 bases between. CDR3 length equals 16 residues. As DNA, the CDR3 is TGTGCCAGCAGCTTGGTCCAGGGGAGCATCAATCAGCCCCAGCATTTT. Protein: CASSLVQGSINQPQHF.

The chain has TRBV2 and TRBJ1-2; D gene ambiguous. V dropped 3 bases and J dropped 4 bases, with 12 bases sitting between them. Germline V gives CDR1 SNHLY, CDR2 FYNNEI. The CDR3 has 14 amino acids. This chain's CDR3 is CASSEAPGIYGYTF. The DNA of the CDR3 is TGTGCCAGCAGTGAGGCTCCGGGAATCTATGGCTACACCTTC.

This clone appeared a single time. The chain links TRBV14 to TRBJ1-2; maybe TRBD1 (5 bases). Germline CDR1 is SGHDN and CDR2 is FVKESK. V was shortened by 3 bases and J by 6 bases, with 11 bases between the two germline ends. The CDR3 runs 13 residues. The CDR3 bases are TGTGCCAGCAGCCACAGACAGAGCGATGGCTACACCTTC. As protein: CASSHRQSDGYTF.

The chain is built from TRBV29-1 and TRBJ1-1, with TRBD1 as a possible D gene (5 bases). V was cut by 6 bases and J by 0 bases, with 14 bases left in between. The CDR3 runs 14 residues. Per germline, CDR1 SQVTM and CDR2 ANQGSEA. Here the CDR3 reads CSVSNRLVNTEAFF. The DNA for the CDR3 is TGCAGCGTATCAAACAGGTTGGTGAACACTGAAGCTTTCTTT.

V usage is TRBV6-1 and J usage is TRBJ2-7; 11 nucleotides agree with TRBD2. Germline V gives CDR1 MNHNS, CDR2 SASEGT. The CDR3 is 15 amino acids. Trimming at V came to 2 bases and at J to 7 bases, leaving 7 bases not matched to a gene. The CDR3 loop is CASSELGSGRGEQYF. CDR3 nucleotide sequence: TGTGCCAGCAGTGAATTAGGTAGCGGGAGGGGGGAGCAGTACTTC.